Reported below is one T cell receptor beta chain. The sample originates from a study of Ad26.COV2.S vaccination and SARS-CoV-2 variants. Stated treatment: approximately 18 received Ad26.COV2.S at low or high dose, single or two shots; about 5 received placebo; per-sample allocation not given. The investigators took samples on day 63 after the first vaccine or placebo injection. The data were produced by immunoSEQ multiplex PCR, yet TCRdb's version contains in-frame clones alone and is incomplete. The sample contains around 300,000 clones, around 88% of which appear only once. The CDR3 sequence is 16 residues long. Deletions cut 5 bases from V and 3 bases from J, with 17 bases between. Germline V gene sequence: CDR1 SGHTA, CDR2 FQGNSA.

This receptor was obtained from a person aged 18-60 years who received the Ad26.COV2.S COVID-19 vaccine or a placebo. The chain is built from TRBV7-2 and TRBJ1-5; tentative D call: TRBD1 (5 bases). Sequencing was performed on peripheral blood, taken in a trial of Ad26.COV2.S vaccine versus placebo. The CDR3 loop reads CASSPMRGRDNQPQHF. CDR3 coding DNA: TGTGCCAGCAGCCCGATGAGGGGCAGGGACAATCAGCCCCAGCATTTT.